The 3 T cell receptor beta chains in this list originate from one sample, sequenced in a study of CD8 T cells in ankylosing spondylitis. Each CDR3 protein gets one entry after TCRdb re-called the 5' RACE reads with MiXCR. The repertoire holds hundreds of thousands of distinct CDR3 sequences, about 24% seen once, with under 0.9% in the top ten. Their antigens remain unidentified. Study-wide results and limits: It appeared that ankylosing spondylitis blood was characterized by a TCR beta motif of several highly homologous variants.

The sequenced sample consisted of blood, either unsorted or a sorted T cell fraction (not recorded which). Receptor source: a male donor with ankylosing spondylitis.

The chain links TRBV5-1 to TRBJ2-5, with 7 bases aligning to TRBD1. The CDR3 is 14 amino acids. The V and J ends lost 5 bases and 5 bases, in that order; junction bases with no gene match: 9. Per germline, CDR1 SGHRS and CDR2 YFSETQ. CDR3 nucleotides: TGCGCCAGCAGTGAGACAACAGGGGCCGAGACCCAGTACTTC. The encoded protein is CASSETTGAETQYF.

V gene TRBV5-1 combines with J gene TRBJ2-7; 7 positions agree with TRBD1. Trimming removed 0 bases from V and 6 bases from J; junction bases left unmatched: 6. Germline CDR1 SGHRS, CDR2 YFSETQ. The CDR3 loop spans 14 amino acids. The CDR3 region has the DNA TGCGCCAGCAGCTTGGGACAGGGCAGAAGCGAGCAGTACTTC. Protein: CASSLGQGRSEQYF. Complete variable domain (other parts from reference TRBV5-1 and TRBJ2-7): KAGVTQTPRYLIKTRGQQVTLSCSPISGHRSVSWYQQTPGQGLQFLFEYFSETQRNKGNFPGRFSGRQFSNSRSEMNVSTLELGDSALYLCASSLGQGRSEQYFGPGTRLTVT.

This chain uses TRBV2 with TRBJ2-1, with 10 bases aligning to TRBD2. This CDR3 comprises 14 residues. The V gene end was trimmed by 7 bases and the J gene end by 8 bases; junction bases not matched to a gene: 8. Germline loops: CDR1 SNHLY, CDR2 FYNNEI. The CDR3 loop is CASTTASGSHEQFF. The CDR3 DNA reads as TGTGCCAGCACGACAGCTAGCGGGAGCCATGAGCAGTTCTTC.